Listed below are T cell receptor beta chains from one sample, sequenced in a study of T cells after yellow fever vaccination. TCRdb re-derived calls from the 5' RACE reads in MiXCR, one entry per CDR3 protein. The sample lists some 340,000 distinct CDR3 sequences; over 8.5% were seen once. The sequencing here drew on CD4+ T cells sorted from PBMCs, taken 45 days after the yellow fever booster vaccination. The receptor set was obtained from a man between 18 and 29 years old who received the YFV17D yellow fever vaccine. Each CDR3 is given with its conserved first and last residue. A D gene is named only where the DNA matches it firmly. Size is stated for part of the rows, as once, few or many counts, or as a class when the clone is expanded.

CASSFDRADTQYF	TGTGCCAGCAGCTTTGATAGAGCTGATACGCAGTATTTT	-	once	TRBJ2-3	TRBV7-2
CASSFSQDTDTQYF	TGCGCCAGCAGCTTCTCCCAAGACACAGATACGCAGTATTTT	-	-	TRBJ2-3	TRBV5-1
CASSLEGQTTSTDTQYF	TGTGCCAGCAGTCTTGAGGGGCAGACTACTAGCACAGATACGCAGTATTTT	-	few	TRBJ2-3	TRBV9
CASSDSYQETQYF	TGTGCCAGCAGTGACAGTTACCAAGAGACCCAGTACTTC	-	-	TRBJ2-5	TRBV6-2/TRBV6-3
CAIKADGPYQPQHF	TGTGCCATCAAAGCCGACGGACCCTATCAGCCCCAGCATTTT	-	-	TRBJ1-5	TRBV10-3
CASSFMGSPLHF	TGTGCCAGCAGCTTCATGGGTTCACCCCTCCACTTT	-	few	TRBJ1-6	TRBV7-2
CSAPRTGNGYTF	TGCAGTGCTCCTCGGACAGGGAATGGCTACACCTTC	TRBD1	-	TRBJ1-2	TRBV20-1
CASSPGQPLVGGYTF	TGCGCCAGCAGCCCGGGACAGCCCCTAGTAGGGGGCTACACCTTC	TRBD1	many	TRBJ1-2	TRBV4-3
CASSLRGGLVDTQYF	TGTGCCAGCAGCTTACGCGGGGGGCTAGTCGATACGCAGTATTTT	TRBD2	few	TRBJ2-3	TRBV7-8
CASSEYTGSRQETQYF	TGTGCCAGCAGTGAATATACAGGGAGTAGGCAAGAGACCCAGTACTTC	-	few	TRBJ2-5	TRBV25-1
CASSLIWRGAQETQYF	TGTGCCAGCAGCTTAATCTGGCGGGGGGCTCAAGAGACCCAGTACTTC	TRBD2	many	TRBJ2-5	TRBV7-9
CASSSRRGMRQPQHF	TGTGCCAGCAGTTCTCGACGGGGGATGAGACAGCCCCAGCATTTT	-	-	TRBJ1-5	TRBV7-8
CASSWGVEAFF	TGTGCCAGCAGCTGGGGTGTTGAAGCTTTCTTT	-	few	TRBJ1-1	TRBV5-6
CASSATGLAGSGETQYF	TGTGCCAGCAGCGCAACCGGACTAGCGGGGTCGGGAGAGACCCAGTACTTC	TRBD2	many	TRBJ2-5	TRBV7-3
CASSLRLVDTGELFF	TGTGCCAGCAGCTTACGTCTAGTGGACACCGGGGAGCTGTTTTTT	-	many	TRBJ2-2	TRBV11-2
CASSPTGYGQPQHF	TGTGCCAGCAGCCCCACAGGGTACGGTCAGCCCCAGCATTTT	-	few	TRBJ1-5	TRBV3-1
CASSPPGGNTQYF	TGTGCCAGCAGCCCCCCGGGGGGGAATACGCAGTATTTT	TRBD2	-	TRBJ2-3	TRBV3-1
CAWSVSGGTETQYF	TGTGCCTGGAGTGTTTCGGGGGGGACCGAGACCCAGTACTTC	TRBD2	-	TRBJ2-5	TRBV30
CATSKERSAGNTEAFF	TGTGCCACCAGCAAGGAGAGGTCGGCCGGGAACACTGAAGCTTTCTTT	-	-	TRBJ1-1	TRBV15
CASSPWTSGTETQYF	TGTGCCAGCAGCCCCTGGACTAGCGGGACAGAGACCCAGTACTTC	TRBD2	few	TRBJ2-5	TRBV11-2
CASTQDWNTGELFF	TGTGCCAGTACCCAGGACTGGAACACCGGGGAGCTGTTTTTT	-	many	TRBJ2-2	TRBV19
CASSQAGFDEQYF	TGTGCCAGCAGCCAAGCCGGGTTCGACGAGCAGTACTTC	-	-	TRBJ2-7	TRBV3-1
CASSPDRQMPQHF	TGTGCCAGCAGCCCGGACAGGCAGATGCCCCAGCATTTT	TRBD1	many	TRBJ1-5	TRBV7-2
CASSTGTQAGYTF	TGTGCCAGCAGTACCGGGACGCAGGCGGGCTACACCTTC	-	few	TRBJ1-2	TRBV6-5
CASREVYTGELFF	TGTGCCAGCAGGGAGGTCTACACCGGGGAGCTGTTTTTT	-	-	TRBJ2-2	TRBV12-3/TRBV12-4
CASSQRLAGAQETQYF	TGCGCCAGCAGTCAACGGCTAGCGGGGGCCCAAGAGACCCAGTACTTC	TRBD2	many	TRBJ2-5	TRBV23-1
CSARDPGRVSTGELFF	TGCAGTGCTAGAGATCCGGGAAGGGTTAGCACCGGGGAGCTGTTTTTT	-	few	TRBJ2-2	TRBV20-1
CASSLFRTGLGNEQFF	TGCGCCAGCAGCTTGTTCCGGACAGGGCTGGGCAATGAGCAGTTCTTC	TRBD1	-	TRBJ2-1	TRBV5-1